The next 10 T cell receptor beta chains were all read from a single sample in a study of regulatory T cells in long-lasting Graves disease (dated by TCRdb to about 2021). Receptor libraries were prepared by multiplex PCR. Sequencing instrument: Illumina HiSeq 4000. CDR3 regions were amplified by Arm-PCR with iRepertoire HTBI primers to construct TCR beta libraries. The raw public reads went through TCRdb reprocessing: fastp at Q25, MiXCR clone calling, in-frame beta chains kept. Rows with one shared CDR3 protein collapse into an entry with the most common genes and DNA. This sample comprises roughly 500,000 distinct CDR3 sequences, about 15% of them detected only once. Roughly 18% of the sample is taken by the ten largest. The time point label corresponds to: newly diagnosed GD, antithyroid drugs for less than 3 months. For both TCR sequencing and RNA sequencing, RNA was extracted from PBMCs in TRIzol.

This sample also appeared in a second study, on T cells in Graves' hyperthyroidism and ophthalmopathy.

The material was peripheral blood mononuclear cells (PBMCs), obtained at new diagnosis, from a patient treated with antithyroid drugs. Receptors originate from a woman in her fifties or sixties with Graves disease. Donor details come from another sample of the same person, matched by shared clones.

This clonotype came up many times. This rearrangement joins TRBV7-2 to TRBJ2-3; D is unclear. The germline V gene encodes CDR1 SGHTA and CDR2 FQGNSA. V lost 0 bases, J lost 4 bases, and 14 bases lay in between. There are 16 residues in the CDR3. CDR3 bases: TGTGCCAGCAGCTTAGCGGGCAGCCAATACTCAGATACGCAGTATTTT. Translated, it gives CASSLAGSQYSDTQYF.

The chain joins TRBV2 to TRBJ2-3; perhaps TRBD2 as D (7 bases). The CDR3 spans 17 residues. Between the trimmed V and J ends, which lost 1 base and 1 base, there was a span of 15 bases. The germline gives CDR1 SNHLY, CDR2 FYNNEI. CDR3 sequence reads: CASSEGGRRGRTDTQYF. Written as DNA, the CDR3 is TGTGCCAGCAGTGAAGGCGGGAGACGGGGGCGCACAGATACGCAGTATTTT. The complete variable domain, with remaining parts taken from reference TRBV2 and TRBJ2-3, reads EPEVTQTPSHQVTQMGQEVILRCVPISNHLYFYWYRQILGQKVEFLVSFYNNEISEKSEIFDDQFSVERPDGSNFTLKIRSTKLEDSAMYFCASSEGGRRGRTDTQYFGPGTRLTVL.

This clonotype was counted at least ten times. The V and J genes are TRBV2 and TRBJ2-7; 8 bases line up with TRBD1. The V and J ends lost 6 bases and 2 bases, in that order; junction bases with no gene match: 3. Germline V gene sequence: CDR1 SNHLY, CDR2 FYNNEI. The CDR3 sequence is 13 residues long. The CDR3: CASRWTGTYEQYF. The CDR3 coding sequence is TGTGCCAGCAGATGGACAGGGACCTACGAGCAGTACTTC.

This clonotype was counted many times. The rearrangement uses TRBV24-1 and TRBJ2-1, with TRBD2 matching 14 bases. The germline V gene encodes CDR1 KGHDR and CDR2 SFDVKD. V lost 4 bases and J lost 4; bases outside the gene matches: 11. The CDR3 runs 19 residues. DNA of the CDR3: TGTGCCACCAGTGACCCCGGACTAGCGGGAGGAAGGGCTTACAATGAGCAGTTCTTC. It yields the protein CATSDPGLAGGRAYNEQFF.

This clonotype was seen repeatedly, ten times or more. This chain joins TRBV30 and TRBJ2-1; 12 bases are a match to TRBD2. Germline CDR1 and CDR2: GTSNPN and SVGIG (reference sequence). J lost 5 bases, V lost 0 bases, and 2 bases had no gene match. The CDR3 spans 15 residues. CDR3 nucleotides: TGTGCCTGGAGTGTTGGACTAGCGGGGCACAATGAGCAGTTCTTC. It yields the protein CAWSVGLAGHNEQFF.

A word on this clonotype: A read error may be the cause here, since a much bigger clone is one base away. In this CDR3 the conserved last residue, phenylalanine or tryptophan, is missing, so a read error is likely. The chain combines TRBV6-2 or TRBV6-3 with TRBJ1-5; D is unresolved. Trimming stripped 5 bases from V and 3 bases from J, with 14 bases between. The germline V gene has CDR1 MNHEY and CDR2 SVGEGT. This CDR3 region has 15 residues. The CDR3: CASSPQTAANQPQHL. The CDR3 DNA follows: TGTGCCAGCAGTCCTCAGACGGCAGCCAATCAGCCCCAGCATCTT.

This clonotype was seen at least ten times. CDR3 coding DNA: TGTGCCAGCAGTTTCCCCCAGGTCTATAATAGCAATCAGCCCCAGCATTTT. It encodes CASSFPQVYNSNQPQHF. The chain recombines TRBV28 with TRBJ1-5; D unclear. V lost 3 bases and J lost 0, with 15 bases in between. CDR3 length equals 17 residues. Germline loops: CDR1 MDHEN, CDR2 SYDVKM.

The chain uses TRBV3-1 and TRBJ2-3, with TRBD2 matching over 8 bases. Germline trimming cut 0 bases from V and 2 bases from J; bases unmatched to any gene: 13. This CDR3 has 19 amino acids. Germline CDR1 is LGHDT and CDR2 is YNNKEL (reference sequence). The CDR3 DNA follows: TGTGCCAGCAGCCAAGATTGGTGGGGAACTAGCGGATCCACAGATACGCAGTATTTT. Encoded protein: CASSQDWWGTSGSTDTQYF.

This clonotype was counted many times. CDR3 bases: TGTGCCAGCAGTCAAGGGTCATCTCTCCCCTACGAGCAGTACTTC. Amino acids: CASSQGSSLPYEQYF. V gene TRBV7-8 combines with J gene TRBJ2-7; D is unresolved. This CDR3 comprises 15 residues. Germline CDR1 reads SGHVS; CDR2 reads FQNEAQ. The V and J ends lost 6 bases and 2 bases respectively, with 17 bases between them.

A word on this clonotype: A single base separates this from a much larger clone, so it may be a read error. The gene calls are TRBV27 and TRBJ1-6; D is possibly TRBD1 (6 bases). The germline V gene has CDR1 MNHEY and CDR2 SMNVEV (reference sequence). Trimming stripped 7 bases from V and 11 bases from J, with 21 bases between. The CDR3 spans 15 residues. The CDR3, as DNA: TGTGCCAGCACCCGGACGCAGGGGCGGAATCCACCCCTCCACTTT. Its protein product is CASTRTQGRNPPLHF.